Shown below are 10 T cell receptor beta chains from a single sample sequenced in a study of T-cell reconstitution after alpha-beta-depleted transplantation in children. Unique molecular identifiers tagged the TCRbeta library. TCRdb reprocessed the PCR reads via MiXCR and lists one record per CDR3 protein. The sample lists over 70,000 distinct CDR3 sequences, 8% to 9% occurring once. The sequenced sample was PBMCs from the stem cell graft donor, obtained from the stem cell graft. The receptors originated from a human donor who donated a stem cell graft to a child with congenital amegakaryocytic thrombocytopenia.

This clonotype was found many times. CDR3: CASRGDSDKSYNEQFF. DNA for the CDR3: TGTGCCAGCAGAGGGGACAGCGACAAATCCTACAATGAGCAGTTCTTC. This chain joins TRBV28 and TRBJ2-1; 7 bases map to TRBD1. Trimming cost V 6 bases and J 1 base; bases outside gene matches: 9. The CDR3 runs to 16 residues. CDR1 is MDHEN and CDR2 is SYDVKM in the germline V gene.

This clonotype has a count of ten or more. The gene calls are TRBV20-1 and TRBJ2-7, with TRBD2 matching 11 bases. CDR3 length equals 15 residues. Germline loops: CDR1 DFQATT, CDR2 SNEGSKA (reference sequence). V lost 6 bases, J lost 1 base, and 8 bases stayed unmatched. CDR3 sequence (DNA): TGCAGTGCCCCTCCGGGACTAGCGGTTTCCTACGAGCAGTACTTC. Amino acids: CSAPPGLAVSYEQYF.

V is TRBV2 and J is TRBJ2-3; D is perhaps TRBD2 (6 bases). The CDR3 totals 15 residues. Germline CDR1 and CDR2: SNHLY and FYNNEI. V lost 11 bases and J lost 0, with 18 bases in between. The CDR3 bases are TGTGCCTTCTCTGATCTAGCGAGGAGCACAGATACGCAGTATTTT. This codes for CAFSDLARSTDTQYF.

This clonotype was counted ten times or more. J is TRBJ1-5 and V is TRBV27; TRBD1 matches at 9 bases. The CDR3 sequence is 14 residues long. Per the germline V gene, CDR1 is MNHEY and CDR2 is SMNVEV (reference sequence). J was trimmed by 5 bases and V by 5 bases; bases with no gene match: 4. The CDR3 DNA is TGTGCCAGCAGTCCGGGACAGGGCCATCAGCCCCAGCATTTT. It encodes CASSPGQGHQPQHF.

This clonotype was detected many times. The chain links TRBV5-1 to TRBJ1-2; D is unresolved. The CDR3 runs 21 residues. The V gene's germline CDR1 is SGHRS and CDR2 YFSETQ. The V end lost 0 bases, the J end lost 6 bases, and 33 bases lay between the germline ends. CDR3 region: CASSLAITDLITTVPGHGYTF. The CDR3 DNA is TGCGCCAGCAGCTTGGCAATTACAGATCTAATTACTACAGTCCCCGGCCATGGCTACACCTTC.

This clonotype was seen repeatedly, ten times or more. The chain links TRBV7-6 to TRBJ2-7; D is unresolved. Trimming stripped 1 base from V and 3 bases from J, with 10 bases between. The CDR3 has 14 residues. Germline CDR1 and CDR2: SGHVS and FNYEAQ. This chain's CDR3 is CASSLGVGFYEQYF. CDR3 DNA sequence: TGTGCCAGCAGCTTAGGGGTAGGGTTCTACGAGCAGTACTTC.

In this sample, this clonotype turned up many times. The J gene is TRBJ1-4, the V gene TRBV7-9; D gene ambiguous. With 2 bases removed from V and 8 bases from J, the gap between germline ends came to 6 bases. CDR3 length: 12 amino acids. Germline V gene sequence: CDR1 SEHNR, CDR2 FQNEAQ (reference sequence). In nucleotides, the CDR3 is TGTGCCAGCAGCTTAAACGGGGAAAAACTGTTTTTT. Amino acids: CASSLNGEKLFF.

This clonotype came up many times. The rearrangement uses TRBV5-5 and TRBJ2-3; D uncertain. Germline V gene lookup returns CDR1 SGHKS and CDR2 YYEKEE (reference sequence). CDR3 length: 15 residues. Trimming cost V 0 bases and J 0 bases, with 8 bases left between them. This CDR3 reads CASSLGFGSTDTQYF. Here the CDR3 DNA reads TGTGCCAGCAGCTTGGGTTTTGGGAGCACAGATACGCAGTATTTT.

This clonotype was seen many times. The chain links TRBV20-1 to TRBJ1-5; weak D call: TRBD1 (6 bases). V lost 0 bases to trimming and J lost 4 bases, with 10 bases between them. Germline CDR1 is DFQATT and CDR2 is SNEGSKA (reference sequence). CDR3 length: 14 residues. DNA for the CDR3: TGCAGTGCTAGAGATCGGGGGGCAAATCAGCCCCAGCATTTT. It yields the protein CSARDRGANQPQHF.

Many counts were recorded for this clonotype. The chain is built from TRBV5-1 and TRBJ2-3, with 13 bases that match TRBD2. This CDR3 is 16 amino acids long. The V and J ends lost 3 bases and 6 bases, in that order; junction bases with no gene match: 7. In germline, CDR1 is SGHRS, CDR2 YFSETQ. The CDR3 sequence is CASSSTSGRAVDTQYF. The CDR3 DNA reads as TGCGCCAGCAGCTCTACTAGCGGGAGGGCCGTGGATACGCAGTATTTT.